This T cell receptor (beta chain) emerged from a study of cytomegalovirus exposure and HLA in healthy donors. Regarding the study as a whole: Associated with cytomegalovirus, according to the listing, were around 160 TCR beta chains.

The germline V and J ends were trimmed by 4 bases and 2 bases, with 12 bases remaining between them. The CDR3 is made up of 14 amino acids. CDR1 is MNHNS and CDR2 is SASEGT in the germline V gene. Comment on this clone: The antigen is undetermined.

Vbeta (60) and Jbeta (13) primers were used in the PCR. The data were produced by immunoSEQ multiplex PCR, yet TCRdb's version contains in-frame clones alone and is incomplete. The repertoire holds 150,000 to 200,000 clones, with 80% to 90% as singletons. The sample was PBMCs. This rearrangement joins TRBV6-1 to TRBJ2-7; D is unresolved. The TCR was taken from a girl aged 2 to 9 in good health and CMV-seropositive. CDR3 DNA: TGTGCCAGCAGTGCGCCGACAAGCCCCTACGAGCAGTACTTC. Protein sequence: CASSAPTSPYEQYF.